This T cell receptor beta chain was profiled in a study of identical twins. General study points: Models predicted less out-of-frame TCR alpha sharing in monozygotic twins than was found. Possibly, invariant MAIT and iNKT cells partly confounded zero-insertion analyses. Beta out-of-frame twin sharing showed a weaker excess.

cDNA molecules carried unique molecular identifiers, and template switching added a universal primer site. TCRdb re-analysed the 5' RACE reads in MiXCR, keeping a single row per CDR3 protein. The data hold around 1.7 million distinct CDR3 sequences, with 25% to 35% observed a single time. CDR1 and CDR2 from the germline V gene are SGHDN and FVKESK. This CDR3 spans 14 amino acids. This clonotype was seen a few times. Its antigen is as yet unknown. V is TRBV14 and J is TRBJ2-4, with unresolved D. The J call may be faulty, since TRBJ2-7 better matches the DNA end. Sequencing was carried out using cord blood. The origin of this receptor is a newborn girl in good health. The CDR3 coding sequence is TGTGCCAGCAGCCAAGGGTGGGATCGGTACGAGCAGTACTTC. Its protein is CASSQGWDRYEQYF.